This entry concerns a single TCR beta chain. The data stem from a study of blood T cell repertoires in COVID-19. Sequencing was performed with immunoSEQ multiplex PCR; in TCRdb, only in-frame clones are kept and a portion is missing. The data show some 270,000 clones, with 80% to 90% seen just once and around 0.84% held by the top ten. The CDR3 length is 14 residues. V gave up 6 bases and J gave up 8 bases; unmatched junction bases: 10. CDR1 and CDR2 from the germline V gene are MRHNA and SNTAGT. The V and J genes are TRBV6-4 and TRBJ1-2, with 9 bases fitting TRBD1. The clonotype comes from a man between 25 and 39 years old with acute or convalescent COVID-19. The sequenced sample was peripheral blood. CDR3 coding DNA: TGTGCCAGCAGACAGTACAGGGGGCGAGGAGGCTACACCTTC. Protein: CASRQYRGRGGYTF.